Below are 16 T cell receptor beta chains sequenced from a single sample in a study of blood T cell repertoires in COVID-19. Sequencing used immunoSEQ multiplex PCR; TCRdb keeps in-frame clones, though not all of them. The sample records approximately 300,000 clones, about 89% being singletons. The specimen was PBMCs or T cells enriched from blood (not recorded which). The receptor set was obtained from a woman aged 25 to 39 who had recovered from COVID-19.

The chain is built from TRBV10-1 and TRBJ1-3; no clear D. The CDR3 sequence is 17 residues long. The V end lost 2 bases, the J end lost 0 bases, and 14 bases lay between the germline ends. The germline CDR1 and CDR2 sequences are WNHNN and SYGVQD (reference sequence). The CDR3 DNA is TGCGCCAGCAGTGAGGAGACATTTCTTTCCTCTGGAAACACCATATATTTT. This encodes CASSEETFLSSGNTIYF.

J is TRBJ2-5 and V is TRBV7-2; D remains ambiguous. V lost 5 bases and J lost 4, with 11 bases in between. Germline loops: CDR1 SGHTA, CDR2 FQGNSA. This CDR3 is built from 13 residues. CDR3: CASSPTGGETQYF. The CDR3 DNA follows: TGTGCCAGCAGCCCTACCGGCGGAGAGACCCAGTACTTC.

This sequence joins TRBV3-1 (or the pseudogene TRBV3-2) and TRBJ1-1; unclear D gene. Per the germline V gene, CDR1 is LGHDT and CDR2 is YNNKEL (reference sequence). V gave up 7 bases and J gave up 5 bases, with 14 bases separating them. The CDR3 totals 13 residues. CDR3 amino acids: CASTRGRGTEAFF. CDR3 nucleotides: TGTGCCAGCACCCGTGGACGAGGGACTGAAGCTTTCTTT.

This clone was counted once. J is TRBJ1-1 and V is TRBV4-1; D possibly corresponds to TRBD1 (6 bases). The CDR3 has 18 residues. V was shortened by 1 base and J by 0 bases, with 18 bases between the two germline ends. Germline CDR1 reads MGHRA; CDR2 reads YSYEKL. CDR3 DNA sequence: TGCGCCAGCAGCCAAGTCCGGGACACAAGAAGAATGAACACTGAAGCTTTCTTT. As protein: CASSQVRDTRRMNTEAFF.

The chain recombines TRBV19 with TRBJ2-2, with 8 bases lining up with TRBD2. Per the germline V gene, CDR1 is LNHDA and CDR2 is SQIVND (reference sequence). Unmatched junction bases numbered 15, after V lost 7 bases and J lost 5 bases. The CDR3 is made up of 17 amino acids. The chain's CDR3 is CASTSGGGRIGTGELFF. DNA for the CDR3: TGTGCCAGTACCTCAGGCGGGGGGCGAATTGGTACCGGGGAGCTGTTTTTT.

This rearrangement joins TRBV3-1 (or the pseudogene TRBV3-2) to TRBJ2-7; 7 positions match TRBD1. V shed 2 bases and J 9 bases; nucleotides not matched to a gene: 4. The CDR3 is 12 residues long. Looked up from germline, CDR1 is LGHDT and CDR2 is YNNKEL (reference sequence). The CDR3 reads CASSQPGGRQYF. The CDR3 DNA sequence: TGTGCCAGCAGCCAACCAGGGGGAAGGCAGTACTTC.

This chain joins TRBV20-1 and TRBJ2-7; no definite D call. Between the trimmed V and J ends, which lost 2 bases and 3 bases, there was a span of 5 bases. CDR3 length: 11 residues. CDR1 DFQATT and CDR2 SNEGSKA come from the germline V gene (reference sequence). CDR3 sequence: CSARYNYEQYF. CDR3 bases: TGCAGTGCTAGATATAACTACGAGCAGTACTTC.

The chain has TRBV19 and TRBJ1-4; possibly TRBD1 for D (5 bases). This CDR3 is 17 amino acids long. Germline CDR1 is LNHDA and CDR2 is SQIVND (reference sequence). V was clipped by 6 bases and J by 4 bases, with 21 bases between them. The CDR3 coding sequence is TGTGCCAGTAGCTCTCACCCAGGGATGGGGCGTAATGAAAAACTGTTTTTT. Translating it yields CASSSHPGMGRNEKLFF.

The chain recombines TRBV28 with TRBJ2-7; D possibly corresponds to TRBD2 (6 bases). CDR3 length equals 13 residues. V was shortened by 3 bases and J by 6 bases, with 12 bases between the two germline ends. CDR1 is MDHEN and CDR2 is SYDVKM in the germline V gene. The CDR3 region is CASSFLRGGEQYF. DNA of the CDR3: TGTGCCAGCAGTTTTCTCCGGGGAGGCGAGCAGTACTTC.

The V call is TRBV7-8, the J call TRBJ1-1, with a possible D match to TRBD1 (6 bases). Trimming cost V 4 bases and J 1 base, with 13 bases left between them. Germline-derived CDR1 and CDR2 are SGHVS and FQNEAQ. The CDR3 contains 15 residues. CDR3 sequence reads: CASSSQLGANTEAFF. The DNA for the CDR3 is TGTGCCAGCAGCTCCCAATTGGGGGCGAACACTGAAGCTTTCTTT. The whole variable domain, remainder taken from reference TRBV7-8 and TRBJ1-1, is GAGVSQSPRYKVAKRGQDVALRCDPISGHVSLFWYQQALGQGPEFLTYFQNEAQLDKSGLPSDRFFAERPEGSVSTLKIQRTQQEDSAVYLCASSSQLGANTEAFFGQGTRLTVV.

This chain connects TRBV19 to TRBJ1-5; weak D call: TRBD1 (5 bases). There are 14 residues in the CDR3. CDR1 LNHDA and CDR2 SQIVND come from the germline V gene (reference sequence). V was trimmed by 6 bases and J by 5 bases, leaving 14 bases between them. The CDR3, as DNA: TGTGCCAGTAGATCCCCCTCGGGGGATCAGCCCCAGCATTTT. This sequence encodes CASRSPSGDQPQHF.

The chain recombines TRBV10-2 with TRBJ1-2, with D unclear. This CDR3 is built from 14 residues. Trimming cost V 0 bases and J 1 base, with 6 bases left between them. The V gene's germline CDR1 is WSHSY and CDR2 SAAADI. The CDR3 DNA reads as TGCGCCAGCAGTGAGTCCTTAAATAACTATGGCTACACCTTC. The encoded protein is CASSESLNNYGYTF.

This clone was observed once. This sequence joins TRBV7-3 and TRBJ1-2; 10 bases agree with TRBD1. Germline assignment: CDR1 SGHTA and CDR2 FQGTGA. This CDR3 is built from 11 residues. V was pared by 8 bases and J by 11 bases, with 5 bases of the junction left unmatched. DNA of the CDR3: TGTGCCAGCGGGACAGGGGTCAGGTACACCTTC. Translation: CASGTGVRYTF.

This clone was counted once. V gene TRBV7-9 combines with J gene TRBJ1-6, with 7 bases fitting TRBD1. The CDR3 runs to 15 residues. After removal of 5 bases from V and 9 bases from J, the junction contained 10 bases not matched to a gene. Germline CDR1 and CDR2: SEHNR and FQNEAQ (reference sequence). CDR3 bases: TGTGCCAGCAGCCGCGACAGGGTTGGCCGTTCACCCCTCCACTTT. This translates into CASSRDRVGRSPLHF.

The rearrangement uses TRBV5-6 and TRBJ1-2; tentative D call: TRBD1 (5 bases). The CDR3 totals 16 residues. Germline V gives CDR1 SGHDT, CDR2 YYEEEE. The V end lost 2 bases, the J end lost 6 bases, and 20 bases lay between the germline ends. For the CDR3, the DNA is TGTGCCAGCAGCTTACCAACCCCCTCAGGGTTACATGGCTACACCTTC. Its translation: CASSLPTPSGLHGYTF. Full variable domain (missing parts from reference TRBV5-6 and TRBJ1-2): DAGVTQSPTHLIKTRGQQVTLRCSPKSGHDTVSWYQQALGQGPQFIFQYYEEEERQRGNFPDRFSGHQFPNYSSELNVNALLLGDSALYLCASSLPTPSGLHGYTFGSGTRLTVV.

This clone was found a few times. The V and J genes are TRBV3-1 (or the pseudogene TRBV3-2) and TRBJ2-7; possible D gene TRBD2, 5 bases. V was clipped by 0 bases and J by 6 bases, with 9 bases between them. This CDR3 region has 13 residues. Germline V CDR1 and CDR2: LGHDT, YNNKEL (reference sequence). The CDR3: CASSQDPTIEQYF. As DNA, the CDR3 is TGTGCCAGCAGCCAAGATCCGACTATCGAGCAGTACTTC.